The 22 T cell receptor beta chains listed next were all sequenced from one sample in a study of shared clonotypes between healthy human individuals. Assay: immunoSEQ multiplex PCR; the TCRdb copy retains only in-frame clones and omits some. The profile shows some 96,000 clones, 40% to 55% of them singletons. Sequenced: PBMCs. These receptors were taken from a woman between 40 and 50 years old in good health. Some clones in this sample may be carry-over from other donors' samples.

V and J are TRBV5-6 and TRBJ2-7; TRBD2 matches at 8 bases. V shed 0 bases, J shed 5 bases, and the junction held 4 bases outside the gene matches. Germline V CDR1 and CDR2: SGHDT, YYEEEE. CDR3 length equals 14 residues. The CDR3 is CASSLGLARHEQYF. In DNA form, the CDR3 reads TGTGCCAGCAGCTTGGGACTAGCGAGGCACGAGCAGTACTTC.

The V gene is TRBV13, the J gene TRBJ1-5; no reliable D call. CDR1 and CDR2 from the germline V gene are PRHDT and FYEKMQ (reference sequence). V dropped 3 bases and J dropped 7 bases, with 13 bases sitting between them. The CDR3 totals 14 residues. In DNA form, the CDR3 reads TGTGCCAGCAGCTTCGGCAGTAGGCACCAGCCCCAGCATTTT. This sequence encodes CASSFGSRHQPQHF.

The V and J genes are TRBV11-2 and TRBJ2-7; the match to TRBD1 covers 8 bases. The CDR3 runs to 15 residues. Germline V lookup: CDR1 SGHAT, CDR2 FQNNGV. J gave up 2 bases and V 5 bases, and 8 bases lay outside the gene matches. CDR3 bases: TGTGCCAGCAGCGCCAGACAGGGGTTAGCCTACGAGCAGTACTTC. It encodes CASSARQGLAYEQYF.

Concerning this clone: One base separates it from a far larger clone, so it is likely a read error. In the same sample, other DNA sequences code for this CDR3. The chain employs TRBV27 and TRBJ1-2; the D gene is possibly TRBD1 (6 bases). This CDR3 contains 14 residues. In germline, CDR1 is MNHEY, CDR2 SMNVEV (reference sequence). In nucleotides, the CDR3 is TGTGCTAGCAGTCCCGGACAGCTCCCCTCCGGCTACACCTTC. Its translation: CASSPGQLPSGYTF.

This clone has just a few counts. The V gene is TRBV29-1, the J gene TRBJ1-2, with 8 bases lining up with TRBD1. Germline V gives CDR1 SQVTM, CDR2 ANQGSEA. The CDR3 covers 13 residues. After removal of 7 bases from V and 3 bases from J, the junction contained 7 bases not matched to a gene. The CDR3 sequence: CSGGQGRDYGYTF. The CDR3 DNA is TGCAGCGGCGGACAGGGCCGGGACTATGGCTACACCTTC.

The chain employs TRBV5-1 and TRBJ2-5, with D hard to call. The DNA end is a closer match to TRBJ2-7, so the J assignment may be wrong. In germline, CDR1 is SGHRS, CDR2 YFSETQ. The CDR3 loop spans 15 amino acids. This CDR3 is CASSLLPPRFYEQYF. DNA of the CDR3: TGCGCCAGCAGCCTCCTGCCTCCCAGGTTTTACGAGCAGTACTTC.

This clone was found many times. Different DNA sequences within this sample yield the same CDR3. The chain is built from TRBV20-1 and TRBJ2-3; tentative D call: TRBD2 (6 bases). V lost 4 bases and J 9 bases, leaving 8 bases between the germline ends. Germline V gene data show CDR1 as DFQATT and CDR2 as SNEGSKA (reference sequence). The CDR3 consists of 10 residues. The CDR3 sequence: CSATRETQYF. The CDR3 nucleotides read TGCAGTGCTACTCGGGAGACGCAGTATTTT.

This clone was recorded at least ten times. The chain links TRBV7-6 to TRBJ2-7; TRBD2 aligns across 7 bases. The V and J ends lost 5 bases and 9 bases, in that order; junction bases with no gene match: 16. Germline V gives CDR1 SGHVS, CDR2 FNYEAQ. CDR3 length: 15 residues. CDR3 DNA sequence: TGTGCCAGCAGCCAGAAGGGCCTCGGCGGGAGAGTGCAGTACTTC. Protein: CASSQKGLGGRVQYF.

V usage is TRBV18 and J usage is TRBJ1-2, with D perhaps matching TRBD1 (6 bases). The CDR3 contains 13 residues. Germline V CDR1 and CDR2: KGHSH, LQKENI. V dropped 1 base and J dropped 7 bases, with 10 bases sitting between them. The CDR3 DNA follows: TGTGCCAGCTCACCACAACAGGGACGTGGCTACACCTTC. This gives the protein CASSPQQGRGYTF.

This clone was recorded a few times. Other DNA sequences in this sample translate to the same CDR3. In DNA form, the CDR3 reads TGTGCCAGCTCACCTGTGGGGGGGAGCACAGATACGCAGTATTTT. It yields the protein CASSPVGGSTDTQYF. The rearrangement uses TRBV18 and TRBJ2-3; TRBD2 agrees at 7 bases. The CDR3 sequence is 15 residues long. Trimming cost V 3 bases and J 0 bases; bases outside gene matches: 3. CDR1 is KGHSH and CDR2 is LQKENI in the germline V gene.

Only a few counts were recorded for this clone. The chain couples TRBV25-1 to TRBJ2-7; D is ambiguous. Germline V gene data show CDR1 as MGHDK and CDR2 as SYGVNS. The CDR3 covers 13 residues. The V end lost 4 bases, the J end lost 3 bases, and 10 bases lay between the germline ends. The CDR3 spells CASSVLGSYEQYF. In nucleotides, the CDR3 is TGTGCCAGCAGTGTTCTTGGCAGCTACGAGCAGTACTTC.

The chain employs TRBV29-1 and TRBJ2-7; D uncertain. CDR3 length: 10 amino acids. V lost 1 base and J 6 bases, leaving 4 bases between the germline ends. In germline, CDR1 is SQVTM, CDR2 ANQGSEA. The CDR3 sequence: CSVEAIEQYF. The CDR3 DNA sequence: TGCAGCGTTGAAGCCATCGAGCAGTACTTC.

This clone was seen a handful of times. The CDR3 DNA reads as TGTGCCAGCAGGCAGGGGGGGTATGGCTACACCTTC. As protein: CASRQGGYGYTF. The V gene is TRBV28, the J gene TRBJ1-2, with TRBD1 matching over 7 bases. The CDR3 contains 12 residues. Germline CDR1 MDHEN, CDR2 SYDVKM. V was clipped by 6 bases and J by 5 bases; unmatched bases: 3.

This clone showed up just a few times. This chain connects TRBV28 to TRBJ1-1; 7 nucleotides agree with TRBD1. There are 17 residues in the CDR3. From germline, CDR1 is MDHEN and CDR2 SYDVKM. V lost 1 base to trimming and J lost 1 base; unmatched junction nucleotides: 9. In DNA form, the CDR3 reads TGTGCCAGCAGTTTATTCGGGGAGGGGGCGAGGAACACTGAAGCTTTCTTT. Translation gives CASSLFGEGARNTEAFF.

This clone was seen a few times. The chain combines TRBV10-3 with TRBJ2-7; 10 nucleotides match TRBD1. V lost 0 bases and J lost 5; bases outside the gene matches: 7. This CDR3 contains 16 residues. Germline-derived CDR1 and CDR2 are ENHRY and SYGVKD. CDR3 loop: CAISESPDRGLDEQYF. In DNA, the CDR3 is TGTGCCATCAGTGAGTCACCGGACAGGGGGTTGGACGAGCAGTACTTC.

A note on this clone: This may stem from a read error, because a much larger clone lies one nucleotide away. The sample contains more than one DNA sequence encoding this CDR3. In DNA form, the CDR3 reads TGTGCCAGCAGCTTAGCGGGAGGATACAATGAGCAGTTCTTC. It yields the protein CASSLAGGYNEQFF. The chain links TRBV7-9 to TRBJ2-1; TRBD2 might be the D (6 bases). Germline assignment: CDR1 SEHNR and CDR2 FQNEAQ (reference sequence). V lost 0 bases and J lost 4, with 7 bases in between. CDR3 length equals 14 residues.

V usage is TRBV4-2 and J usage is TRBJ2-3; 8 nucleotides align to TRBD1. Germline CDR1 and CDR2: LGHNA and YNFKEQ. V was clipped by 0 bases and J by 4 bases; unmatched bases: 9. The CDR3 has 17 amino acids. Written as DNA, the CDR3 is TGTGCCAGCAGCCAAGATAGCGGACAGGGTCTCCCAGATACGCAGTATTTT. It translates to CASSQDSGQGLPDTQYF.

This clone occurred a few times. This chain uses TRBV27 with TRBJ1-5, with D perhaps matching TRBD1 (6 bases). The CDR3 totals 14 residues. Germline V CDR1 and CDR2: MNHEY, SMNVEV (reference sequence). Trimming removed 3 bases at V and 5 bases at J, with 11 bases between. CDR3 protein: CASSFGRGDQPQHF. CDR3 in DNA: TGTGCCAGCAGTTTTGGGAGGGGGGATCAGCCCCAGCATTTT.

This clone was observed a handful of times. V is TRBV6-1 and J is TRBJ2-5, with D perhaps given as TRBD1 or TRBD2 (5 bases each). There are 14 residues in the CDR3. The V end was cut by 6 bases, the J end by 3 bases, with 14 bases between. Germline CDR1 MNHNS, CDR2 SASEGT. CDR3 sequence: CASSPSEGKETQYF. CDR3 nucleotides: TGTGCCAGCAGCCCAAGTGAGGGGAAAGAGACCCAGTACTTC.

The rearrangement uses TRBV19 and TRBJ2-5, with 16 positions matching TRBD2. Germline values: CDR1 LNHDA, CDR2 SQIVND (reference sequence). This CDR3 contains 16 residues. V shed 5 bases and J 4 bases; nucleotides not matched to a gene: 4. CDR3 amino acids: CASSPGTSGRGETQYF. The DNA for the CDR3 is TGTGCCAGTAGTCCCGGGACTAGCGGGAGGGGAGAGACCCAGTACTTC.

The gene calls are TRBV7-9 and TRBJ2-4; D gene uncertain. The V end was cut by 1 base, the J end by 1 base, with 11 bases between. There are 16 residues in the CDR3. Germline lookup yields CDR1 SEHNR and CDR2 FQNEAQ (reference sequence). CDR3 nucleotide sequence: TGTGCCAGCAGCTTAGTGTTAGCTGGGGCCAAAAACATTCAGTACTTC. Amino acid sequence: CASSLVLAGAKNIQYF.

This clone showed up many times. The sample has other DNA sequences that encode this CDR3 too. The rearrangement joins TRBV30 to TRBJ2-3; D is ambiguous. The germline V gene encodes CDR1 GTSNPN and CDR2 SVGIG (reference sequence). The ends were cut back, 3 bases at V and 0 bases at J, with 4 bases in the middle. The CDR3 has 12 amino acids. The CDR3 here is CAWSGSTDTQYF. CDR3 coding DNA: TGTGCCTGGAGCGGAAGCACAGATACGCAGTATTTT.